Included here is one TCR beta chain sequence, with context. The data are from a study of CD8+ T cells in alopecia areata. In the study overall: Each day, treated patients took oral tofacitinib twice, at 5 to 10 mg per dose.

Following extraction, RNA underwent reverse transcription to cDNA, which served as the sequencing template. Clones were read by immunoSEQ multiplex PCR, and TCRdb kept only the in-frame ones, dropping some. The sample yields approximately 200,000 clones, 50% to 60% seen once. Regarding treatment: oral pan-JAK inhibitor, 5-10 mg twice daily. CDR1 and CDR2 (germline): MGHDK, SYGVNS. Trimming shortened V by 2 bases and J by 4 bases, and 14 bases separated the two germline ends. CDR3 size: 15 residues. The chain is built from TRBV25-1 and TRBJ1-2, with D tentatively TRBD1 (5 bases). The source material was CD4+ T cells sorted from blood, sampled at week 4, from a patient treated with tofacitinib. The sequence was obtained from a human donor with alopecia areata. The CDR3 nucleotides read TGTGCCAGCAGTGAACCAGGGATGAGCCGCTATGGCTACACCTTC. This codes for CASSEPGMSRYGYTF.